The rows below give T cell receptor beta chains drawn from one sample of a study of T cell responses to AZD1222 COVID-19 vaccine. Measured with immunoSEQ multiplex PCR; TCRdb has only the in-frame clones, and not every one. This sample has just over 80,000 clones; 75% to 90% occur once, and the top ten carry approximately 5.4%. Sequenced material: peripheral blood, taken on day 0 of AZD1222 vaccination. The source of these receptors is an adult in good health. The CDR3 runs from the conserved cysteine through the conserved F or W. Each record gives: D gene, J gene, CDR3 length, clone size, V gene, CDR3 protein, CDR3 DNA. D genes are given only for firm matches. Clone size is given for some rows only: seen once, a few or many times, or a class if the clone is expanded.

d_call: .
j_call: TRBJ1-2
cdr3_length: 14
clone_size: few
v_call: TRBV14
cdr3_aa: CASSPRGQNYGYTF
cdr3_nt: TGTGCCAGCAGCCCTAGGGGTCAGAACTATGGCTACACCTTC

d_call: TRBD1
j_call: TRBJ1-2
cdr3_length: 14
clone_size: .
v_call: TRBV19
cdr3_aa: CASRPKTGPYGYTF
cdr3_nt: TGTGCCAGTAGACCCAAGACAGGGCCCTATGGCTACACCTTC

d_call: TRBD1
j_call: TRBJ1-5
cdr3_length: 15
clone_size: .
v_call: TRBV19
cdr3_aa: CASSYGDRGNQPQHF
cdr3_nt: TGTGCCAGTAGTTATGGGGACAGGGGCAATCAGCCCCAGCATTTT

d_call: .
j_call: TRBJ2-7
cdr3_length: 11
clone_size: .
v_call: TRBV30
cdr3_aa: CAWRQDYEQYF
cdr3_nt: TGTGCCTGGCGACAGGACTACGAGCAGTACTTC

d_call: .
j_call: TRBJ2-5
cdr3_length: 14
clone_size: .
v_call: TRBV6-5
cdr3_aa: CASNTGQAQAPQYF
cdr3_nt: TGTGCCAGCAACACGGGTCAGGCCCAGGCCCCCCAGTACTTC

d_call: TRBD1
j_call: TRBJ2-7
cdr3_length: 15
clone_size: .
v_call: TRBV2
cdr3_aa: CASSEGTGSSYEQYF
cdr3_nt: TGTGCCAGCAGTGAGGGGACAGGAAGCTCCTACGAGCAGTACTTC

d_call: .
j_call: TRBJ1-6
cdr3_length: 14
clone_size: .
v_call: TRBV18
cdr3_aa: CASSPSGPNSPLHF
cdr3_nt: TGTGCCAGCTCACCCTCAGGACCCAATTCACCCCTCCACTTT

d_call: TRBD1
j_call: TRBJ1-2
cdr3_length: 14
clone_size: .
v_call: TRBV4-1
cdr3_aa: CASSPMTGVYGYTF
cdr3_nt: TGCGCCAGCAGCCCAATGACAGGGGTCTATGGCTACACCTTC

d_call: .
j_call: TRBJ2-6
cdr3_length: 17
clone_size: .
v_call: TRBV7-8
cdr3_aa: CASSLQTVLSGANVLTF
cdr3_nt: TGTGCCAGCAGCCTCCAGACAGTTCTCTCTGGGGCCAACGTCCTGACTTTC

d_call: .
j_call: TRBJ1-1
cdr3_length: 14
clone_size: .
v_call: TRBV3-1/TRBV3-2
cdr3_aa: CASSQDGSSGEAFF
cdr3_nt: TGTGCCAGCAGCCAAGATGGAAGTAGCGGGGAAGCTTTCTTT

d_call: .
j_call: TRBJ2-7
cdr3_length: 13
clone_size: .
v_call: TRBV19
cdr3_aa: CASSIGPSSEQYF
cdr3_nt: TGTGCCAGTAGTATTGGCCCGTCTTCCGAGCAGTACTTC

d_call: .
j_call: TRBJ1-2
cdr3_length: 13
clone_size: .
v_call: TRBV7-9
cdr3_aa: CASSPRADHGYTF
cdr3_nt: TGTGCCAGCAGCCCCAGGGCGGATCATGGCTACACCTTC

d_call: TRBD1
j_call: TRBJ2-7
cdr3_length: 15
clone_size: .
v_call: TRBV9
cdr3_aa: CASSDKTGGPYEQYF
cdr3_nt: TGTGCCAGCAGCGACAAGACAGGGGGCCCCTACGAGCAGTACTTC

d_call: TRBD1
j_call: TRBJ1-1
cdr3_length: 14
clone_size: .
v_call: TRBV5-1
cdr3_aa: CASKWSAGGTEAFF
cdr3_nt: TGCGCCAGCAAGTGGTCTGCAGGGGGCACTGAAGCTTTCTTT

d_call: .
j_call: TRBJ1-2
cdr3_length: 13
clone_size: few
v_call: TRBV14
cdr3_aa: CASSQQGNYGYTF
cdr3_nt: TGTGCCAGCAGCCAACAGGGTAACTATGGCTACACCTTC

d_call: .
j_call: TRBJ1-2
cdr3_length: 14
clone_size: .
v_call: TRBV19
cdr3_aa: CASSIGGNNYGYTF
cdr3_nt: TGTGCCAGTAGTATTGGGGGGAACAACTATGGCTACACCTTC